These 20 T cell receptor beta chains originate from one sample sequenced in a study of siplizumab effects on memory and regulatory T cells. Here immunoSEQ multiplex PCR was the method, and the copy in TCRdb shows in-frame clones only, minus some. The sample lists more than 90,000 clones, roughly 94% occurring once. Input material: non-Treg CD4+ T cells sorted from blood. Source of these receptors: a human donor in good health.

The V call is TRBV25-1, the J call TRBJ2-5; D gene unclear. Germline V lookup: CDR1 MGHDK, CDR2 SYGVNS. CDR3 length: 10 residues. Trimming cost V 8 bases and J 5 bases, with 6 bases left between them. The CDR3 DNA is TGTGCCAGCGGAGTGGAGACCCAGTACTTC. It codes for CASGVETQYF.

The rearrangement uses TRBV28 and TRBJ2-7, with 7 bases matching TRBD2. CDR3 length: 14 amino acids. Trimming took 7 bases from V and 4 from J; bases not matched to a gene: 10. Germline V gene sequence: CDR1 MDHEN, CDR2 SYDVKM. The CDR3 loop reads CASTYGPAGYEQYF. CDR3 DNA: TGTGCCAGCACCTACGGCCCAGCGGGATACGAGCAGTACTTC.

The chain links TRBV28 to TRBJ1-4; D unclear. Trimming took 5 bases from V and 7 from J, leaving 14 bases between them. The CDR3 length is 14 residues. Germline V gene lookup returns CDR1 MDHEN and CDR2 SYDVKM. CDR3 protein: CASSLAGFSEKLFF. CDR3 coding DNA: TGTGCCAGCAGTCTGGCGGGGTTTAGTGAAAAACTGTTTTTT.

The rearrangement joins TRBV4-1 to TRBJ1-5; D uncertain. The CDR3 consists of 14 residues. Germline V gene sequence: CDR1 MGHRA, CDR2 YSYEKL. V was trimmed by 1 base and J by 2 bases, leaving 6 bases between them. The CDR3 nucleotides read TGCGCCAGCAGCCAAGTAACAGGCAATCAGCCCCAGCATTTT. Translating gives CASSQVTGNQPQHF.

The V call is TRBV5-5, the J call TRBJ2-7; no reliable D call. CDR3 length: 14 amino acids. Trimming took 3 bases from V and 5 from J, leaving 15 bases between them. Germline CDR1 SGHKS, CDR2 YYEKEE (reference sequence). CDR3 DNA sequence: TGTGCCAGCAGCTCTGTCCCACCTATGGACGAGCAGTACTTC. Amino acids: CASSSVPPMDEQYF. The full variable domain, rest sourced from reference TRBV5-5 and TRBJ2-7, is DAGVTQSPTHLIKTRGQQVTLRCSPISGHKSVSWYQQVLGQGPQFIFQYYEKEERGRGNFPDRFSARQFPNYSSELNVNALLLGDSALYLCASSSVPPMDEQYFGPGTRLTVT.

A single count supports this clone. The chain couples TRBV6-5 to TRBJ2-4; 9 bases fit TRBD2. Germline CDR1 MNHEY, CDR2 SVGAGI. V lost 2 bases to trimming and J lost 4 bases; unmatched junction nucleotides: 3. The length of the CDR3 is 15 residues. This chain's CDR3 is CASSYGAGGKNIQYF. CDR3 coding DNA: TGTGCCAGCAGTTACGGAGCGGGAGGAAAAAACATTCAGTACTTC.

The chain links TRBV7-9 to TRBJ2-5; D remains unclear. The V gene's germline CDR1 is SEHNR and CDR2 FQNEAQ (reference sequence). The V gene lost 3 bases and the J gene lost 2 bases, with 13 bases spanning the gap. The CDR3 has 15 residues. CDR3 region: CASSFDRRIQETQYF. CDR3 sequence (DNA): TGTGCCAGCAGCTTTGACCGACGGATTCAAGAGACCCAGTACTTC.

The chain carries TRBV19 and TRBJ1-5, with D maybe TRBD1 (6 bases). The germline V gene has CDR1 LNHDA and CDR2 SQIVND (reference sequence). V was cut by 8 bases and J by 3 bases, with 11 bases left in between. The CDR3 contains 13 residues. CDR3 amino acids: CASHGTPNQPQHF. The CDR3 DNA sequence: TGTGCCAGTCATGGGACACCCAATCAGCCCCAGCATTTT.

V gene TRBV5-4 combines with J gene TRBJ2-3; TRBD2 aligns across 8 bases. Germline V lookup: CDR1 SGHNT, CDR2 YYREEE (reference sequence). V lost 6 bases and J lost 0; bases outside the gene matches: 9. CDR3 size: 16 residues. The CDR3 sequence is CASTLIAGSSTDTQYF. The CDR3 nucleotides read TGTGCCAGCACCCTCATAGCGGGGTCTAGCACAGATACGCAGTATTTT.

The gene calls are TRBV5-1 and TRBJ2-7; TRBD2 might be the D (7 bases). Per the germline V gene, CDR1 is SGHRS and CDR2 is YFSETQ. The CDR3 sequence is 15 residues long. V dropped 2 bases and J dropped 7 bases, with 19 bases sitting between them. The CDR3 nucleotides read TGCGCCAGCAGCTTAGTCGGGGGGCTCACGGAAGAGCAGTACTTC. This sequence encodes CASSLVGGLTEEQYF.

About this clone itself: Other DNA sequences in the same sample also yield this CDR3. The V gene is TRBV5-1, the J gene TRBJ2-3, with 9 bases that match TRBD2. Germline CDR1 and CDR2: SGHRS and YFSETQ. The CDR3 has 14 amino acids. V lost 0 bases, J lost 6 bases, and 2 bases stayed unmatched. In DNA form, the CDR3 reads TGCGCCAGCAGCTTGGGCGGGAGGGCGGATACGCAGTATTTT. Encoded protein: CASSLGGRADTQYF.

The V gene is TRBV7-3, the J gene TRBJ1-1; 9 bases are shared with TRBD1. V shed 5 bases and J 5 bases; nucleotides not matched to a gene: 9. The CDR3 consists of 15 residues. Germline CDR1 and CDR2: SGHTA and FQGTGA. Here the CDR3 DNA reads TGTGCCAGCAGCCGAGGGGGACAGGGAGAGACTGAAGCTTTCTTT. Translating it yields CASSRGGQGETEAFF.

CDR3 in amino acids: CASSLTGSGQPQHF. The CDR3 DNA sequence: TGTGCCAGCAGCTTAACCGGCAGCGGGCAGCCCCAGCATTTT. This chain links TRBV7-8 with TRBJ1-5, with D uncertain. V was shortened by 2 bases and J by 7 bases, with 12 bases between the two germline ends. The V gene's germline CDR1 is SGHVS and CDR2 FQNEAQ. There are 14 residues in the CDR3.

About this clone: This sample includes further DNA sequences coding for the same CDR3. J is TRBJ2-5 and V is TRBV5-1, with D unclear. The CDR3 contains 12 residues. Germline V lookup: CDR1 SGHRS, CDR2 YFSETQ. The V gene lost 0 bases and the J gene lost 2 bases, with 2 bases spanning the gap. The CDR3 spells CASSLAQETQYF. CDR3 nucleotides: TGCGCCAGCAGCTTGGCACAAGAGACCCAGTACTTC.

V and J are TRBV6-1 and TRBJ1-2; no clear D. Germline V gene data show CDR1 as MNHNS and CDR2 as SASEGT. The length of the CDR3 is 14 residues. Deletions cut 1 base from V and 5 bases from J, with 11 bases between. The CDR3 nucleotides are TGTGCCAGCAGTGAAGGTCCTGGAATTTATGGCTACACCTTC. Translation: CASSEGPGIYGYTF.

The chain has TRBV7-3 and TRBJ2-1; the match to TRBD2 covers 7 bases. Germline values: CDR1 SGHTA, CDR2 FQGTGA. This CDR3 spans 14 amino acids. J was trimmed by 5 bases and V by 5 bases; bases with no gene match: 6. The CDR3 nucleotides read TGTGCCAGCAGCCCTAGCGGATCCAACAATGAGCAGTTCTTC. Protein sequence: CASSPSGSNNEQFF.

The V and J genes are TRBV30 and TRBJ2-3, with TRBD1 matching 11 bases. CDR1 and CDR2 (germline): GTSNPN, SVGIG (reference sequence). The CDR3 loop spans 17 amino acids. V lost 4 bases, J lost 0 bases, and 9 bases stayed unmatched. For the CDR3, the DNA is TGTGCCTGGAAGGACAGGGGGCGATTCACTAGCACAGATACGCAGTATTTT. It specifies CAWKDRGRFTSTDTQYF.

The J gene is TRBJ2-2, the V gene TRBV5-4, with D perhaps TRBD2 (6 bases). The V gene lost 1 base and the J gene lost 4 bases, with 14 bases spanning the gap. The germline gives CDR1 SGHNT, CDR2 YYREEE (reference sequence). This CDR3 comprises 16 residues. The CDR3 spells CASSLLEGVLTGELFF. CDR3 sequence (DNA): TGTGCCAGCAGCTTGCTGGAGGGAGTTCTCACCGGGGAGCTGTTTTTT.

The J gene is TRBJ2-2, the V gene TRBV28, with a weak D call TRBD1 (6 bases). The CDR3 is 15 residues long. V was pared by 5 bases and J by 1 base, with 11 bases between. Germline V gene lookup returns CDR1 MDHEN and CDR2 SYDVKM. The DNA for the CDR3 is TGTGCCAGCAGTCCGCCGACAGGGAACACCGGGGAGCTGTTTTTT. This encodes CASSPPTGNTGELFF.

The chain carries TRBV7-9 and TRBJ1-1, with D hard to call. Germline lookup yields CDR1 SEHNR and CDR2 FQNEAQ (reference sequence). This CDR3 has 14 residues. Trimming pared 2 bases from V and 3 bases from J, leaving 10 bases between. This CDR3 reads CASSLWGGDTEAFF. CDR3 coding DNA: TGTGCCAGCAGCTTATGGGGAGGTGACACTGAAGCTTTCTTT.